These T cell receptor beta chains were read from a single sample in a study of control samples from healthy donors and cancer patients. Only in-frame clones appear in the TCRdb table, and some are missing; sequencing was by immunoSEQ multiplex PCR. This table holds roughly 100,000 clones, just over 90% found once. Sequencing was carried out using blood. These receptors were taken from a woman younger than 35 in good health. Both conserved end residues are part of each CDR3. Each record gives: V gene, clone size, J gene, D gene, CDR3 DNA, CDR3 protein. D genes are given only for firm matches. Not all rows give a size; the values are once, few, many and, for expanded clones, a class.

>TRBV19|-|TRBJ2-1|TRBD2
TGTGCCAGTATGACTAGCGAAGACAATGAGCAGTTCTTC
CASMTSEDNEQFF
>TRBV28|-|TRBJ1-5|-
TGTGCCAGCAGTGAGGGACCTCGCCGCAATCAGCCCCAGCATTTT
CASSEGPRRNQPQHF
>TRBV27|-|TRBJ1-1|TRBD1
TGTGCCAGCAGTCCGCTAGGACAGGGAATTTATGTAGCCACTGAAGCTTTCTTT
CASSPLGQGIYVATEAFF
>TRBV7-2|-|TRBJ1-5|-
TGTGCCAGCAGCGCAACCAGGGAGAGCCATAGCAATCAGCCCCAGCATTTT
CASSATRESHSNQPQHF
>TRBV6-4|-|TRBJ1-1|-
TGTGCCAGCAGTGACCCGAGCAGTGGTGAAGCTTTCTTT
CASSDPSSGEAFF
>TRBV11-1|-|TRBJ1-5|TRBD1
TGTGCCAGCAGCTTAGGGGACAGGGGTAGCAATCAGCCCCAGCATTTT
CASSLGDRGSNQPQHF
>TRBV7-9|-|TRBJ1-3|-
TGTGCCAGCAGCCTAACGTCTGGAAACACCATATATTTT
CASSLTSGNTIYF
>TRBV12-3/TRBV12-4|-|TRBJ1-1|-
TGTGCCAACGGGGGCGTTGGGACTGAAGCTTTCTTT
CANGGVGTEAFF
>TRBV24-1|-|TRBJ2-3|TRBD1
TGTGCCACCAGTGACCCCCGGGACAGAACAGATACGCAGTATTTT
CATSDPRDRTDTQYF
>TRBV4-2|-|TRBJ1-5|-
TGTGCCAGCAGCCAAGGTTGGGGGGAAGGGCAGCCCCAGCATTTT
CASSQGWGEGQPQHF
>TRBV2|-|TRBJ2-3|-
TGTGCCAGCAGCCCACGAACAGGGCACACAGATACGCAGTATTTT
CASSPRTGHTDTQYF
>TRBV12-3/TRBV12-4|once|TRBJ2-7|-
TGTGCCAGCAGCCCTGACCTGGGCGAGCAGTACTTC
CASSPDLGEQYF
>TRBV6-7|-|TRBJ1-5|-
TGTGCCAGCAGTTTCCGGGACAAACATAGCAATCAGCCCCAGCATTTT
CASSFRDKHSNQPQHF
>TRBV27|-|TRBJ2-3|-
TGTGCCAGCAGTTCAAAACCATATCCGCAGTATTTT
CASSSKPYPQYF
>TRBV24-1|-|TRBJ2-1|TRBD1
TGTGCCACCAGTGCCCATCAGGGGGCAATCGGAGATGAGCAGTTCTTC
CATSAHQGAIGDEQFF
>TRBV3-1/TRBV3-2|-|TRBJ2-1|-
TGTGCCAGCAGCCAAGACACCTACAATGAGCAGTTCTTC
CASSQDTYNEQFF
>TRBV11-3|-|TRBJ1-2|TRBD1
TGTGCCAGCAGCGAATTGACAGGGGACAATGGCTACACCTTC
CASSELTGDNGYTF
>TRBV27|once|TRBJ2-3|TRBD2
TGTGCCAGCAGTTCCGGGACTAGCGGGGAGAACACAGATACGCAGTATTTT
CASSSGTSGENTDTQYF
>TRBV9|-|TRBJ2-3|-
TGTGCCAGCAGCGTCGGAGGTTCTAGCTTCTCGGATACGCAGTATTTT
CASSVGGSSFSDTQYF
>TRBV2|once|TRBJ1-2|-
TGTGCCAGCAGTGAAGCCTCTGAGGGTGGCTACACCTTC
CASSEASEGGYTF
>TRBV15|-|TRBJ2-7|-
TGTGCCACCAGCAGCTTCAGGGACGAGCAGTACTTC
CATSSFRDEQYF
>TRBV6-6|-|TRBJ2-4|-
TGTGCCAGCAGTTACTCGGCCATGGATGCCATTCAGTACTTC
CASSYSAMDAIQYF
>TRBV9|-|TRBJ2-2|-
TGTGCCAGCAGCGTTAATCCGAACACCGGGGAGCTGTTTTTT
CASSVNPNTGELFF
>TRBV6-4|few|TRBJ1-1|-
TGTGCCAGCAGTGACGGGTACAGCACTGAAGCTTTCTTT
CASSDGYSTEAFF
>TRBV2|-|TRBJ2-7|-
TGTGCCAGCAGTTCCCCCGGGACGTTCCACGAGCAGTACTTC
CASSSPGTFHEQYF
>TRBV19|-|TRBJ2-5|TRBD2
TGTGCCAGTAGTATCCTTAGCGGGATAGCTGAGACCCAGTACTTC
CASSILSGIAETQYF